The rows below give T cell receptor beta chains drawn from one sample of a study of shared clonotypes between healthy human individuals. Method: immunoSEQ multiplex PCR; TCRdb's copy keeps in-frame clones and lacks some. The sample yields a few million clones, around 93% seen once. Sequencing was performed on naive CD8+ T cells from PBMCs. The receptors originated from a young man in good health. Some clones in this sample may be carry-over from other donors' samples. Both conserved end residues are part of each CDR3. D genes are given only for firm matches. Only part of the rows carry a size: once, few, many, or a class if the clone is expanded.

v_call	d_call	clone_size	j_call	cdr3_aa	cdr3_nt
TRBV6-6	-	-	TRBJ2-3	CASSPTDSLTDTQYF	TGTGCCAGCAGCCCCACGGACAGCCTGACAGATACGCAGTATTTT
TRBV28	TRBD2	-	TRBJ2-7	CASSFNILAGVDEQYF	TGTGCCAGCAGTTTCAACATACTAGCGGGAGTAGACGAGCAGTACTTC
TRBV27	-	-	TRBJ2-7	CASSLGASSYEQYF	TGTGCCAGCAGTTTAGGTGCGAGCTCCTACGAGCAGTACTTC
TRBV14	-	-	TRBJ1-2	CASSQGVFAGRQSYTF	TGTGCCAGCAGCCAAGGGGTGTTCGCGGGCAGGCAAAGCTACACCTTC
TRBV27	-	-	TRBJ2-7	CASSLPPSYEQYF	TGTGCCAGCAGTTTACCCCCCTCCTACGAGCAGTACTTC
TRBV27	-	few	TRBJ1-2	CASSLSGLDGYTF	TGTGCCAGCAGTTTATCCGGCCTCGATGGCTACACCTTC
TRBV2	TRBD1	-	TRBJ2-7	CASSGTGGFYEQYF	TGTGCCAGCTCGGGGACAGGAGGCTTCTACGAGCAGTACTTC
TRBV19	-	-	TRBJ2-4	CASQLGRIPNIQYF	TGTGCCAGCCAACTTGGACGGATCCCCAACATTCAGTACTTC
TRBV27	-	-	TRBJ2-5	CASSGTGTRRETQYF	TGTGCCAGCAGTGGAACAGGGACCAGGCGAGAGACCCAGTACTTC
TRBV19	TRBD1	once	TRBJ1-5	CASRDRGYLSNQPQHF	TGTGCCAGTAGGGACAGGGGGTACCTGAGCAATCAGCCCCAGCATTTT
TRBV27	TRBD1	-	TRBJ2-1	CASSFPNRDRAPNEQFF	TGTGCCAGCAGTTTTCCCAACCGGGACAGGGCCCCCAATGAGCAGTTCTTC
TRBV27	-	-	TRBJ1-1	CASSSRVGSTEAFF	TGTGCCAGCAGTTCCCGGGTAGGGAGCACTGAAGCTTTCTTT
TRBV7-9	-	-	TRBJ1-1	CASSPGLEGTEAFF	TGTGCCAGCAGCCCGGGACTTGAGGGCACTGAAGCTTTCTTT
TRBV27	TRBD1	-	TRBJ1-2	CASSGGQGHYGYTF	TGTGCCAGCAGTGGGGGACAGGGTCACTATGGCTACACCTTC
TRBV28	-	-	TRBJ2-1	CASSPSHEWQEQFF	TGTGCCAGCAGTCCGAGCCATGAATGGCAGGAGCAGTTCTTC
TRBV14	-	-	TRBJ2-7	CASSQVSGPSYEQYF	TGTGCCAGCAGCCAAGTTAGCGGCCCCTCCTACGAGCAGTACTTC
TRBV28	TRBD1	-	TRBJ2-1	CASSPPRDSTNNEQFF	TGTGCCAGCAGCCCCCCCCGGGACAGTACTAACAATGAGCAGTTCTTC
TRBV28	TRBD1	-	TRBJ1-1	CASRENRGVTEAFF	TGTGCCAGCAGAGAGAACAGGGGAGTCACTGAAGCTTTCTTT
TRBV29-1	TRBD2	-	TRBJ2-1	CSAEGLAGGPMYNEQFF	TGCAGCGCCGAGGGACTAGCGGGAGGGCCGATGTACAATGAGCAGTTCTTC
TRBV11-3	-	-	TRBJ2-1	CASSTRGDSDNEQFF	TGTGCCAGCAGCACGAGGGGGGACTCCGACAATGAGCAGTTCTTC
TRBV28	-	once	TRBJ2-7	CASSLGPEQYF	TGTGCCAGCAGTTTAGGCCCCGAGCAGTACTTC
TRBV7-9	TRBD1	once	TRBJ2-1	CASSGTGGAWNEQFF	TGTGCCAGCAGCGGCACAGGGGGCGCATGGAATGAGCAGTTCTTC
TRBV18	TRBD1	-	TRBJ1-5	CASSETGLNQPQHF	TGTGCCAGCTCAGAGACAGGGCTCAATCAGCCCCAGCATTTT
TRBV10-2	-	-	TRBJ2-5	CASSPRKGGDGWTQYF	TGCGCCAGCAGTCCTCGTAAGGGGGGGGACGGGTGGACCCAGTACTTC
TRBV5-4	-	-	TRBJ2-7	CASSRGEASYEQYF	TGTGCCAGCAGTAGAGGTGAGGCCTCCTACGAGCAGTACTTC
TRBV7-9	TRBD1	-	TRBJ2-1	CASSSQLGQGGRVNNEQFF	TGTGCCAGCAGCTCCCAGTTGGGACAGGGAGGAAGGGTGAACAATGAGCAGTTCTTC
TRBV28	-	-	TRBJ2-1	CASSTRDSLLSRVQFF	TGTGCCAGCAGTACCCGGGACTCCCTTCTTTCACGGGTGCAGTTCTTC
TRBV27	-	-	TRBJ1-4	CATAPDSHEKLFF	TGTGCCACCGCCCCGGACAGTCATGAAAAACTGTTTTTT
TRBV29-1	TRBD1	-	TRBJ2-5	CSVERTGGQETQYF	TGCAGCGTTGAGAGGACAGGTGGCCAAGAGACCCAGTACTTC
TRBV15	TRBD2	-	TRBJ2-7	CATGGPAGDGYEQYF	TGTGCCACCGGGGGACCAGCGGGAGATGGCTACGAGCAGTACTTC
TRBV7-9	-	-	TRBJ2-5	CASSLGLREETQYF	TGTGCCAGCAGCTTAGGACTGCGGGAAGAGACCCAGTACTTC
TRBV27	-	-	TRBJ2-2	CASSLLGSRGELFF	TGTGCCAGCAGTTTACTAGGGAGTAGGGGGGAGCTGTTTTTT
TRBV7-9	TRBD2	-	TRBJ2-7	CASSSPLAGGRYEQYF	TGTGCCAGCAGTAGCCCTCTAGCGGGAGGTCGCTACGAGCAGTACTTC
TRBV10-2	-	-	TRBJ1-2	CASTGGEKSYGYTF	TGCGCCAGCACCGGGGGGGAAAAAAGCTATGGCTACACCTTC
TRBV27	TRBD2	-	TRBJ2-3	CASSLLAGGPGDTQYF	TGTGCCAGCAGTTTATTAGCGGGAGGGCCAGGGGATACGCAGTATTTT
TRBV14	-	-	TRBJ1-1	CASSTRGGSENTEAFF	TGTGCCAGCAGCACCAGGGGTGGCTCAGAGAACACTGAAGCTTTCTTT
TRBV28	-	-	TRBJ2-1	CASSFRVGGQFF	TGTGCCAGCAGTTTCAGGGTTGGGGGGCAGTTCTTC
TRBV5-5	-	-	TRBJ1-5	CASSLEGFSNQPQHF	TGTGCCAGCAGCTTGGAGGGTTTTAGCAATCAGCCCCAGCATTTT
TRBV28	-	-	TRBJ2-2	CASSSGTTNTGELFF	TGTGCCAGCAGTTCCGGGACGACGAACACCGGGGAGCTGTTTTTT
TRBV4-1	-	-	TRBJ2-5	CASSQEWTAQETQYF	TGCGCCAGCAGCCAAGAGTGGACAGCCCAAGAGACCCAGTACTTC
TRBV15	-	-	TRBJ1-1	CATENPGTTEAFF	TGTGCCACCGAGAACCCAGGGACCACTGAAGCTTTCTTT
TRBV9	TRBD1	-	TRBJ2-1	CASSVAQGYNEQFF	TGTGCCAGCAGTGTAGCACAGGGGTACAATGAGCAGTTCTTC
TRBV19	TRBD2	-	TRBJ2-7	CASQSGSPGPYEQYF	TGTGCCAGTCAAAGCGGGAGTCCCGGGCCGTACGAGCAGTACTTC
TRBV2	TRBD1	-	TRBJ2-1	CASSEPRDRPHNEQFF	TGTGCCAGCAGTGAGCCACGGGACAGGCCACACAATGAGCAGTTCTTC
TRBV25-1	TRBD2	once	TRBJ2-7	CASSEFGSGSSYEQYF	TGTGCCAGCAGTGAATTCGGTAGCGGGAGCTCCTACGAGCAGTACTTC
TRBV12-5	-	-	TRBJ1-2	CASGSQTRQASHRDSYGYTF	TGTGCTAGTGGTTCACAGACTAGACAAGCCTCACACCGAGATTCCTATGGCTACACCTTC
TRBV7-2	TRBD2	once	TRBJ2-1	CASSLEREGRDNEQFF	TGTGCCAGCAGCTTAGAACGGGAGGGCCGCGACAATGAGCAGTTCTTC
TRBV27	-	-	TRBJ2-1	CASSGGTYNEQFF	TGTGCCAGCAGCGGCGGGACCTACAATGAGCAGTTCTTC
TRBV6-5	-	-	TRBJ2-3	CASSYEGRDIDTQYF	TGTGCCAGCAGTTACGAGGGGAGGGACATAGATACGCAGTATTTT
TRBV13	-	-	TRBJ1-2	CTSSLGGYPYGYTF	TGTACCAGCAGCTTAGGAGGATACCCCTATGGCTACACCTTC
TRBV2	TRBD2	-	TRBJ2-2	CASSELASGRLGELFF	TGTGCCAGCAGTGAGTTAGCTAGCGGGCGCCTCGGGGAGCTGTTTTTT
TRBV29-1	TRBD2	-	TRBJ2-1	CSVGGVLAGVPYNEQFF	TGCAGCGTTGGGGGGGTACTAGCGGGAGTGCCCTACAATGAGCAGTTCTTC
TRBV7-9	TRBD1	-	TRBJ1-1	CASSLGQAPAVAFF	TGTGCCAGCAGCTTGGGACAGGCGCCCGCTGTGGCTTTCTTT
TRBV27	TRBD1	-	TRBJ2-3	CASSFSRGYTDTQYF	TGTGCCAGCAGTTTTTCCAGGGGGTATACAGATACGCAGTATTTT